The T cell receptor beta chain described here comes from a study of T cell responses to AZD1222 COVID-19 vaccine. Study-level results: Rises in breadth and depth of Spike-specific TCRs came after two AZD1222 doses.

Notes on this clone: Its specificity is unknown.

The CDR3 contains 15 residues. V lost 1 base to trimming and J lost 5 bases, with 14 bases between them. Germline-derived CDR1 and CDR2 are SGHTA and FQGTGA. Using immunoSEQ multiplex PCR, the repertoire was profiled, and TCRdb retains in-frame clones only, with some absent. Among about 85,000 clones listed, 90% were seen once. The sequencing used peripheral blood, collected on day 0 of AZD1222 vaccination. The clonotype comes from an adult in good health. This chain uses TRBV7-3 with TRBJ2-5; perhaps TRBD2 as D (7 bases). CDR3 sequence (DNA): TGTGCCAGCAGCTTAAAGGGAGGGGGTGTGGAGACCCAGTACTTC. Translating gives CASSLKGGGVETQYF.